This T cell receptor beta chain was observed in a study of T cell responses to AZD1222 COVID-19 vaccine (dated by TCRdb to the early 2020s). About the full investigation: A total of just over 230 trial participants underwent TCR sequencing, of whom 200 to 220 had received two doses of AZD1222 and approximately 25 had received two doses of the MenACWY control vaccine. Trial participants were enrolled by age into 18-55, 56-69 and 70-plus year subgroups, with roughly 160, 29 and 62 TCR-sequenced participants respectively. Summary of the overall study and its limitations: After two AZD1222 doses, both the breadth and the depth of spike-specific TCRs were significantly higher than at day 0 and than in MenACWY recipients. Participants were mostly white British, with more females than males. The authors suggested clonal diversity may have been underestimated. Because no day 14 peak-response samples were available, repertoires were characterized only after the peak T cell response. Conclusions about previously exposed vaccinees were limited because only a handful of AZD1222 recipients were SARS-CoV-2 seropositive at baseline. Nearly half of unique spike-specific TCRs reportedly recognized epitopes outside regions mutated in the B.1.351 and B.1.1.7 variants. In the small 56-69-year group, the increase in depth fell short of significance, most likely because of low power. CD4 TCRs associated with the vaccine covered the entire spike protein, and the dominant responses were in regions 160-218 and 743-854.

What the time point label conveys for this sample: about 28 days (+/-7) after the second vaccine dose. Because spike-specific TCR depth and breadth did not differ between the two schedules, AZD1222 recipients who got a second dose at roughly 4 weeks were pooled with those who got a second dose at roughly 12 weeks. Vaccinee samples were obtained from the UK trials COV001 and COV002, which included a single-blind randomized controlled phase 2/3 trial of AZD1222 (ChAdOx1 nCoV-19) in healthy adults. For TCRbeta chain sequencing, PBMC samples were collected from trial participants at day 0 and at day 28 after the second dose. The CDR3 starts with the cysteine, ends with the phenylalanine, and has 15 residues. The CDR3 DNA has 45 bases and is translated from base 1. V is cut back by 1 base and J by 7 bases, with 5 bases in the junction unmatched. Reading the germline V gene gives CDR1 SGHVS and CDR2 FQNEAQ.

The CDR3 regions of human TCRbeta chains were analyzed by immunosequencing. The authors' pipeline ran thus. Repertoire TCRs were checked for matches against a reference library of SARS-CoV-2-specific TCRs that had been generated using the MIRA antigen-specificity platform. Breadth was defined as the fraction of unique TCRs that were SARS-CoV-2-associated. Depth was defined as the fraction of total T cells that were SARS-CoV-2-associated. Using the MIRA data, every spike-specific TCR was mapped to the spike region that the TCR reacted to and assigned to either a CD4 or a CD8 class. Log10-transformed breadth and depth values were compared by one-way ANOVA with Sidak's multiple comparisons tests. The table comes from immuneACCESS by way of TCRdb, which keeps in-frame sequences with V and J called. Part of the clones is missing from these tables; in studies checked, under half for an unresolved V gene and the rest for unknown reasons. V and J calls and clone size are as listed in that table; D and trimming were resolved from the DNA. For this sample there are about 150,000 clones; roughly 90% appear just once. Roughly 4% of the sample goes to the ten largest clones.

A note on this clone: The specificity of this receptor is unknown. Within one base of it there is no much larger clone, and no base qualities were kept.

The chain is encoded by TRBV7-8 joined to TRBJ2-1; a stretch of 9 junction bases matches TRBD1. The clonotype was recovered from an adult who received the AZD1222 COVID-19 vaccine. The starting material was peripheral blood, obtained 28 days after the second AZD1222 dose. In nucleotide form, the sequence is TGTGCCAGCAGCTTAGGCGGGACAGGGAAGAATGAGCAGTTCTTC. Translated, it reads CASSLGGTGKNEQFF.